The clone carrying this T cell receptor beta chain was recorded a few times. This CDR3 has 13 amino acids. The V gene's germline CDR1 is MNHEY and CDR2 SVGAGI. V was pared by 2 bases and J by 6 bases, with 10 bases between. These data originate in a study of T-cell memory formation after mild COVID-19. MiXCR, applied by TCRdb to the 5' RACE reads, yields one record per CDR3 protein. The sample records 410,000 or so distinct CDR3 sequences, about a quarter being singletons. The sequenced sample was PBMCs or a T cell subset sorted from them (not recorded which). The clonotype was recovered from an adult woman who had mild COVID-19 (a few samples of this study predate the infection). Cell type and time point are not known. The V and J genes are TRBV6-5 and TRBJ1-2; D is unclear. CDR3 region: CASSYPNQDGYTF. In DNA form, the CDR3 reads TGTGCCAGCAGTTACCCGAATCAAGATGGCTACACCTTC.